These 3 T cell receptor beta chains came from one sample sequenced in a study of Ad26.COV2.S vaccination and SARS-CoV-2 variants. TCRdb's table, derived via immunoSEQ multiplex PCR, lists solely in-frame clones and lacks some. The data show more than 300,000 clones, about 89% seen once. Treatment specified: 15 to 20 received Ad26.COV2.S at low or high dose, single or two shots; several received placebo; per-sample allocation not given. Day 63 after the first injection of vaccine or placebo was the sampling time. This specimen consisted of peripheral blood, obtained in a trial of Ad26.COV2.S vaccine versus placebo. Every receptor here comes from a person between 18 and 59 years old who received the Ad26.COV2.S COVID-19 vaccine or a placebo.

This chain joins TRBV19 and TRBJ1-5; D unclear. Germline CDR1 is LNHDA and CDR2 is SQIVND (reference sequence). The CDR3 contains 15 residues. Trimming removed 6 bases at V and 3 bases at J, with 15 bases between. This CDR3 reads CASSPGGNLNQPQHF. The CDR3 DNA follows: TGTGCCAGTAGCCCAGGCGGGAATCTCAATCAGCCCCAGCATTTT.

The V call is TRBV19, the J call TRBJ1-5, with D uncertain. Trimming took off 5 bases at V and 0 bases at J, with 11 bases between the two ends. The CDR3 totals 15 residues. From germline, CDR1 is LNHDA and CDR2 SQIVND (reference sequence). The CDR3 bases are TGTGCCAGTAGTGACGACGGAAATAGCAATCAGCCCCAGCATTTT. The encoded protein is CASSDDGNSNQPQHF.

The rearrangement links TRBV7-9 to TRBJ2-7, with 8 bases lining up with TRBD1. Unmatched junction bases numbered 12, after V lost 5 bases and J lost 6 bases. The length of the CDR3 is 15 residues. Germline loops: CDR1 SEHNR, CDR2 FQNEAQ (reference sequence). CDR3 sequence reads: CASSPPDRVTGEQYF. The CDR3 DNA reads as TGTGCCAGCAGCCCGCCGGACAGGGTGACTGGCGAGCAGTACTTC. Full variable domain (remainder filled in from reference TRBV7-9 and TRBJ2-7): DTGVSQNPRHKITKRGQNVTFRCDPISEHNRLYWYRQTLGQGPEFLTYFQNEAQLEKSRLLSDRFSAERPKGSFSTLEIQRTEQGDSAMYLCASSPPDRVTGEQYFGPGTRLTVT.